Each of the 11 T cell receptor beta chains below was sequenced from the same sample in a study of cytomegalovirus exposure and HLA in healthy donors. It was with 60 Vbeta and 13 Jbeta primers that the PCR ran. Profiling relied on immunoSEQ multiplex PCR, and the TCRdb table lists in-frame clones only, not all of them. The table records tens of thousands of clones, roughly 67% of them present only once. Sequencing used PBMCs. The receptors were sampled from a woman in her 50s in good health and CMV-seropositive.

The V call is TRBV6-5, the J call TRBJ2-3; 9 bases are a match to TRBD2. After removal of 6 bases from V and 2 bases from J, the junction contained 3 bases not matched to a gene. The CDR3 extends over 14 amino acids. From germline, CDR1 is MNHEY and CDR2 SVGAGI. The DNA for the CDR3 is TGTGCCAGCAGGATAGCGGGAGCCACAGATACGCAGTATTTT. The encoded protein is CASRIAGATDTQYF.

The J gene is TRBJ1-2, the V gene TRBV11-2, with TRBD1 identical over 8 bases. Germline CDR1 and CDR2: SGHAT and FQNNGV. V dropped 1 base and J dropped 5; count of bases not matched to a gene: 0. CDR3 length: 13 amino acids. This CDR3 is CASSLGQGYGYTF. DNA for the CDR3: TGTGCCAGCAGCTTAGGACAGGGGTATGGCTACACCTTC. The whole variable domain, filled in from reference TRBV11-2 and TRBJ1-2, reads EAGVAQSPRYKIIEKRQSVAFWCNPISGHATLYWYQQILGQGPKLLIQFQNNGVVDDSQLPKDRFSAERLKGVDSTLKIQPAKLEDSAVYLCASSLGQGYGYTFGSGTRLTVV.

This sequence joins TRBV6-6 and TRBJ2-1; D perhaps matches TRBD1 (5 bases). Looked up from germline, CDR1 is MNHNY and CDR2 is SVGAGI (reference sequence). The CDR3 covers 16 residues. Trimming took off 4 bases at V and 5 bases at J, with 18 bases between the two ends. The CDR3 sequence is CASSSGQWVQDNEQFF. The CDR3 region has the DNA TGTGCCAGCAGTTCCGGCCAATGGGTACAGGACAATGAGCAGTTCTTC.

The J gene is TRBJ2-7, the V gene TRBV6-1; TRBD2 aligns across 8 bases. This CDR3 region has 14 residues. J gave up 4 bases and V 1 base, and 3 bases lay outside the gene matches. CDR1 is MNHNS and CDR2 is SASEGT in the germline V gene. The CDR3 bases are TGTGCCAGCAGTGAAGTCGGACTAGCTTACGAGCAGTACTTC. It specifies CASSEVGLAYEQYF.

This chain connects TRBV19 to TRBJ1-2; D unclear. The CDR3 consists of 15 residues. The germline V and J ends were trimmed by 3 bases and 3 bases, with 14 bases remaining between them. Germline V gene sequence: CDR1 LNHDA, CDR2 SQIVND (reference sequence). The CDR3 loop is CASSIVGLPYYGYTF. The CDR3 DNA reads as TGTGCCAGTAGTATCGTTGGGCTTCCCTACTATGGCTACACCTTC. Full variable domain (remainder filled in from reference TRBV19 and TRBJ1-2): DGGITQSPKYLFRKEGQNVTLSCEQNLNHDAMYWYRQDPGQGLRLIYYSQIVNDFQKGDIAEGYSVSREKKESFPLTVTSAQKNPTAFYLCASSIVGLPYYGYTFGSGTRLTVV.

The genes are TRBV7-6 and TRBJ2-1; TRBD2 matches 11 bases. The CDR3 has 19 amino acids. Germline trimming cut 1 base from V and 3 bases from J; bases unmatched to any gene: 11. Germline V gene lookup returns CDR1 SGHVS and CDR2 FNYEAQ. The CDR3 here is CASSLGLPGTSGLYNEQFF. The CDR3 bases are TGTGCCAGCAGCTTAGGACTACCTGGGACTAGCGGCCTCTACAATGAGCAGTTCTTC.

The V gene is TRBV10-3, the J gene TRBJ2-3; TRBD1 agrees at 8 bases. Germline assignment: CDR1 ENHRY and CDR2 SYGVKD. The CDR3 spans 14 residues. J gave up 3 bases and V 6 bases, and 5 bases lay outside the gene matches. CDR3 sequence (DNA): TGTGCCATCAGACAGGACAGGGCGACAGATACGCAGTATTTT. Translation gives CAIRQDRATDTQYF.

The chain joins TRBV10-1 to TRBJ2-2; D is perhaps TRBD1 (5 bases). Deletions cut 7 bases from V and 1 base from J, with 13 bases between. Germline loops: CDR1 WNHNN, CDR2 SYGVQD (reference sequence). The length of the CDR3 is 15 residues. The CDR3, as DNA: TGCGCCAGCAAGGCGGTCAGGGAGAACACCGGGGAGCTGTTTTTT. This encodes CASKAVRENTGELFF.

The chain joins TRBV19 to TRBJ2-7; 7 bases are a match to TRBD1. CDR1 and CDR2 (germline): LNHDA, SQIVND (reference sequence). There are 14 residues in the CDR3. Trimming cost V 4 bases and J 3 bases; bases outside gene matches: 6. CDR3: CASSRPGQSYEQYF. DNA for the CDR3: TGTGCCAGTAGTAGACCGGGACAGAGCTACGAGCAGTACTTC.

This clone was detected only a few times. The chain couples TRBV21-1 to TRBJ1-6; the D segment call TRBD1 is taken from the table without a DNA check. TRBV21-1 is assigned pseudogene status. There are 17 residues in the CDR3. The CDR3 sequence: CASSNTGEGNSYSPLHF. The CDR3 nucleotides are TGTGCCAGCAGCAATACAGGGGAAGGGAATAGCTATTCACCCCTCCACTTT.

This clone was counted a single time. V usage is TRBV28 and J usage is TRBJ1-5, with D perhaps TRBD1 (6 bases). The germline CDR1 and CDR2 sequences are MDHEN and SYDVKM. V dropped 6 bases and J dropped 6 bases, with 15 bases sitting between them. The CDR3 runs to 14 residues. The CDR3 protein is CASSEGGAGQPQHF. The CDR3 DNA reads as TGTGCCAGCAGCGAGGGGGGGGCGGGTCAGCCCCAGCATTTT.